This T cell receptor beta chain was sequenced during a study of OX40 agonist ivuxolimab in advanced cancers. Study-level findings and limits: Compared with others, partial responders at 0.1-3.0 mg/kg displayed clonal expansion among the lowest. CD8+ T cells averaged more expanded clones than CD4+.

Autoimmune disease history or systemic immunosuppression led to patient exclusion. TCRdb's table, derived via immunoSEQ multiplex PCR, lists solely in-frame clones and lacks some. The table includes roughly 41,000 clones, 70% to 90% detected once. A word on this clone: The antigen is unknown.

This TCR was recovered from an adult with an advanced solid tumor such as melanoma, head and neck, liver or kidney cancer. The sequencing used CD4+ or CD8+ T cells sorted from blood, collected in a trial of the OX40 agonist ivuxolimab.

The CDR3 sequence is CASSLLGTVQETQYF. The CDR3 DNA reads as TGTGCCAGCAGCTTACTCGGGACAGTTCAAGAGACCCAGTACTTC. The chain has TRBV7-2 and TRBJ2-5; 7 nucleotides line up with TRBD1. Germline trimming cut 2 bases from V and 2 bases from J; bases unmatched to any gene: 5. Germline lookup yields CDR1 SGHTA and CDR2 FQGNSA. The CDR3 is 15 residues long.